These 29 T cell receptor beta chains came from one sample sequenced in a study of Graves' ophthalmopathy and Graves' hyperthyroidism. RNA transcripts were the template, and TCR beta CDR3 regions were amplified from them. In the first round, RT-PCR was carried out with HTBI primers, and a multiplex PCR formed the second round. Each CDR3 protein is one row after TCRdb ran MiXCR on the multiplex PCR reads. Here the sample spans 650,000 to 800,000 distinct CDR3 sequences, 35% to 45% being singletons. Sequencing used peripheral blood. These receptors all come from an adult man with Graves' ophthalmopathy.

The chain recombines TRBV24-1 with TRBJ2-5; 7 bases line up with TRBD1. CDR1 KGHDR and CDR2 SFDVKD come from the germline V gene. The V and J ends lost 3 bases and 4 bases, in that order; junction bases with no gene match: 4. The CDR3 consists of 14 residues. The CDR3 loop reads CATSDPTGAETQYF. CDR3 DNA sequence: TGTGCCACCAGTGATCCCACAGGGGCAGAGACCCAGTACTTC.

V and J are TRBV12-3 or TRBV12-4 and TRBJ2-7; 7 bases line up with TRBD2. The CDR3 runs 15 residues. J lost 1 base, V lost 5 bases, and 8 bases had no gene match. CDR3: CASSTGTTTSYEQYF. The CDR3, as DNA: TGTGCCAGCAGTACCGGGACTACGACTTCCTACGAGCAGTACTTC.

This clonotype occurred many times. At one end the junction does not follow the germline gene, possibly because of a read error. The chain couples TRBV7-7 to TRBJ2-5; the match to TRBD2 covers 10 bases. Germline CDR1 reads SSHAT; CDR2 reads FNYEAQ (reference sequence). This CDR3 has 15 residues. This CDR3 is CASSLSTSGSETQYF. In DNA, the CDR3 is TGTGCTAGCAGCTTATCGACTAGCGGGTCCGAGACCCAGTACTTC. The whole variable domain, remainder taken from reference TRBV7-7 and TRBJ2-5, is GAGVSQSPRYKVTKRGQDVTLRCDPISSHATLYWYQQALGQGPEFLTYFNYEAQPDKSGLPSDRFSAERPEGSISTLTIQRTEQRDSAMYRCASSLSTSGSETQYFGPGTRLLVL.

This clonotype has at least ten counts. The gene calls are TRBV25-1 and TRBJ2-3; possibly TRBD2 for D (5 bases). Looked up from germline, CDR1 is MGHDK and CDR2 is SYGVNS. The CDR3 has 15 amino acids. Trimming cost V 7 bases and J 3 bases, with 17 bases left between them. The CDR3 is CASTPRGSMTDTQYF. The CDR3 DNA is TGTGCCAGCACCCCTCGTGGGAGTATGACAGATACGCAGTATTTT.

The chain recombines TRBV7-9 with TRBJ2-3, with 15 bases aligning to TRBD2. CDR1 SEHNR and CDR2 FQNEAQ come from the germline V gene (reference sequence). V was clipped by 4 bases and J by 5 bases; unmatched bases: 4. The CDR3 runs 16 residues. CDR3 in amino acids: CASSSGLAGGLDTQYF. The CDR3 region has the DNA TGTGCCAGCAGCTCTGGACTAGCGGGAGGGCTAGATACGCAGTATTTT.

This clonotype appeared a few times. The chain combines TRBV5-1 with TRBJ2-7, with 10 bases lining up with TRBD2. The V and J ends lost 0 bases and 0 bases, in that order; junction bases with no gene match: 3. The CDR3 totals 16 residues. CDR1 and CDR2 (germline): SGHRS, YFSETQ. The CDR3 spells CASSLVLAGTSYEQYF. The CDR3 region has the DNA TGCGCCAGCAGCTTGGTACTAGCGGGGACCTCCTACGAGCAGTACTTC.

J is TRBJ2-5 and V is TRBV2, with D perhaps TRBD1 (6 bases). From germline, CDR1 is SNHLY and CDR2 FYNNEI. CDR3 length: 12 residues. The V gene lost 8 bases and the J gene lost 4 bases, with 11 bases spanning the gap. CDR3 protein: CASLSRGETQYF. CDR3 nucleotide sequence: TGTGCCAGCCTTAGCAGGGGAGAGACCCAGTACTTC.

Concerning this clonotype itself: A junction boundary mismatches the germline segment, possibly from a read error. The chain joins TRBV2 to TRBJ1-2; the D is unclear. This CDR3 spans 15 amino acids. CDR1 is SNHLY, CDR2 FYNNEI, per germline. This chain's CDR3 is CSSNEVGLILYGYTF. CDR3 DNA: TGTTCCAGCAATGAAGTTGGGCTTATCCTCTATGGCTACACCTTC.

The rearrangement links TRBV11-2 to TRBJ2-7; 12 nucleotides align to TRBD1. Germline V gene lookup returns CDR1 SGHAT and CDR2 FQNNGV. V shed 6 bases, J shed 4 bases, and the junction held 7 bases outside the gene matches. This CDR3 region has 15 residues. CDR3 loop: CASRRPGQGAYEQYF. Here the CDR3 DNA reads TGTGCCAGCAGACGACCGGGACAGGGGGCTTACGAGCAGTACTTC. Full variable domain (missing parts from reference TRBV11-2 and TRBJ2-7): EAGVAQSPRYKIIEKRQSVAFWCNPISGHATLYWYQQILGQGPKLLIQFQNNGVVDDSQLPKDRFSAERLKGVDSTLKIQPAKLEDSAVYLCASRRPGQGAYEQYFGPGTRLTVT.

This chain links TRBV29-1 with TRBJ2-5; D is perhaps TRBD1 (5 bases). CDR1 and CDR2 (germline): SQVTM, ANQGSEA. Trimming removed 3 bases at V and 4 bases at J, with 12 bases between. The CDR3 is 13 amino acids. As DNA, the CDR3 is TGCAGCGTTGACCACCAGGGCGGAGAGACCCAGTACTTC. Residues: CSVDHQGGETQYF.

V usage is TRBV7-2 and J usage is TRBJ2-7; TRBD1 matches 10 bases. V was clipped by 4 bases and J by 4 bases; unmatched bases: 13. Germline V gene sequence: CDR1 SGHTA, CDR2 FQGNSA. There are 17 residues in the CDR3. CDR3 coding DNA: TGTGCCAGCAGCTCCGAAAACGACAGGGGGCCGGTTTACGAGCAGTACTTC. Its protein product is CASSSENDRGPVYEQYF.

Concerning this clonotype: This sequence may be a read error, since a much larger clone differs from it by one base. This rearrangement joins TRBV7-9 to TRBJ2-7; possibly TRBD1 for D (5 bases). CDR1 is SEHNR, CDR2 FQNEAQ, per germline (reference sequence). The CDR3 contains 17 residues. This CDR3 reads CASSQASQGRAFYGQYF. CDR3 DNA sequence: TGTGCCAGCAGCCAGGCCAGTCAGGGAAGAGCTTTTTACGGGCAGTACTTC.

This clonotype came up many times. V and J are TRBV12-3 or TRBV12-4 and TRBJ1-2, with a possible D match to TRBD1 (5 bases). V gave up 5 bases and J gave up 7 bases, with 17 bases separating them. The CDR3 consists of 14 residues. CDR3 sequence: CASSPRDEPRGYTF. The CDR3 bases are TGTGCCAGCAGTCCCCGGGACGAGCCGCGTGGCTACACCTTC.

V usage is TRBV7-8 and J usage is TRBJ2-6; possibly TRBD2 for D (7 bases). There are 18 residues in the CDR3. The germline V and J ends were trimmed by 5 bases and 0 bases, with 17 bases remaining between them. The germline V gene has CDR1 SGHVS and CDR2 FQNEAQ. DNA of the CDR3: TGTGCCAGCAGCCAAGTTGGCGGGGGCCCCTCTGGGGCCAACGTCCTGACTTTC. This gives the protein CASSQVGGGPSGANVLTF.

The chain couples TRBV29-1 to TRBJ2-2, with 7 bases fitting TRBD1. V shed 3 bases and J 6 bases; nucleotides not matched to a gene: 1. The CDR3 runs to 12 residues. Germline V CDR1 and CDR2: SQVTM, ANQGSEA. CDR3 sequence (DNA): TGCAGCGTTGATCAGGGGGCCGGGGAGCTGTTTTTT. Encoded protein: CSVDQGAGELFF.

This clonotype was observed a few times. In DNA, the CDR3 is TGTGCCAGCTCACCACCTTCCGGACTCACTGAAGCTTTCTTT. Translation gives CASSPPSGLTEAFF. The chain carries TRBV18 and TRBJ1-1; D is ambiguous. The CDR3 has 14 amino acids. Trimming left V 0 bases short and J 4 bases short, with 9 bases between. In germline, CDR1 is KGHSH, CDR2 LQKENI.

In its sample, this clonotype was seen many times. The chain employs TRBV7-9 and TRBJ2-7; D may correspond to TRBD1 or TRBD2 (5 bases each). The V end lost 4 bases, the J end lost 7 bases, and 20 bases lay between the germline ends. CDR1 is SEHNR and CDR2 is FQNEAQ in the germline V gene (reference sequence). The CDR3 runs 15 residues. The CDR3 sequence: CASSSRDGPSEEQYF. CDR3 coding DNA: TGTGCCAGCAGCTCCCGGGACGGACCCTCGGAGGAGCAGTACTTC.

At least ten counts were recorded for this clonotype. The chain links TRBV19 to TRBJ2-7; the match to TRBD2 covers 13 bases. Germline-derived CDR1 and CDR2 are LNHDA and SQIVND (reference sequence). The CDR3 totals 17 residues. Trimming removed 5 bases from V and 10 bases from J; junction bases left unmatched: 17. The CDR3 nucleotides are TGTGCCAGTAGTGCTCGGACAGGGACCGGGACTAGCGGGACTCAGTACTTC. It codes for CASSARTGTGTSGTQYF.

A word on this clonotype: The junction does not match germline at one end; this may be a read error. This rearrangement joins TRBV6-5 to TRBJ2-7; weak D call: TRBD2 (7 bases). Germline values: CDR1 MNHEY, CDR2 SVGAGI. The CDR3 contains 16 residues. The DNA for the CDR3 is TGTGCCAGCAGGTACTCGGTCGGGGGGCATGAGGACGAGCAGTACTTC. This translates into CASRYSVGGHEDEQYF.

The rearrangement uses TRBV20-1 and TRBJ2-7, with 11 positions matching TRBD1. The CDR3 has 16 residues. CDR1 is DFQATT and CDR2 is SNEGSKA in the germline V gene (reference sequence). The V segment lost 4 bases and the J segment 0 bases; nucleotides outside the gene matches: 8. The chain's CDR3 is CSANPTDRGLSYEQYF. The CDR3 DNA follows: TGCAGTGCTAACCCCACGGACAGGGGGCTCTCCTACGAGCAGTACTTC.

The CDR3 DNA follows: TGTGCCAGCAGCCCCTACGGGACTCCCCAAGAGACCCAGTACTTC. As protein: CASSPYGTPQETQYF. The chain has TRBV9 and TRBJ2-5, with D possibly matching TRBD2 (6 bases). V was cut by 4 bases and J by 1 base, with 14 bases left in between. Germline CDR1 is SGDLS and CDR2 is YYNGEE. The CDR3 runs to 15 residues.

This clonotype was counted a few times. This chain uses TRBV6-2 or TRBV6-3 with TRBJ1-2; D not certain. V lost 6 bases, J lost 2 bases, and 10 bases lay in between. This CDR3 has 13 residues. Germline V gene data show CDR1 as MNHEY and CDR2 as SVGEGT. The CDR3 sequence is CASRGRNNYGYTF. The DNA of the CDR3 is TGTGCCAGCAGAGGACGGAACAACTATGGCTACACCTTC.

This clonotype appeared a single time. This clone may be a read error of a much larger clone one base away. The conserved closing phenylalanine or tryptophan is absent in this CDR3, likely reflecting a read error. The chain carries TRBV7-6 and TRBJ2-5; 7 bases fit TRBD2. CDR1 is SGHVS, CDR2 FNYEAQ, per germline. Trimming at V came to 5 bases and at J to 2 bases, leaving 11 bases not matched to a gene. CDR3 length: 16 residues. CDR3 in DNA: TGTGCCAGCAGCCCCCTAGGTCGCGGGGGACAAGAGACCCAGTACGTC. Protein: CASSPLGRGGQETQYV.

The chain carries TRBV15 and TRBJ2-5; weak D call: TRBD2 (6 bases). There are 14 residues in the CDR3. V was clipped by 3 bases and J by 5 bases, with 13 bases between them. CDR1 and CDR2 from the germline V gene are LNHNV and YYDKDF (reference sequence). CDR3 residues: CATSRDWGLETQYF. CDR3 nucleotide sequence: TGTGCCACCAGCAGGGACTGGGGACTGGAGACCCAGTACTTC. Full variable domain (rest looked up from reference TRBV15 and TRBJ2-5): DAMVIQNPRYQVTQFGKPVTLSCSQTLNHNVMYWYQQKSSQAPKLLFHYYDKDFNNEADTPDNFQSRRPNTSFCFLDIRSPGLGDTAMYLCATSRDWGLETQYFGPGTRLLVL.

This clonotype was seen ten or more times. This chain connects TRBV25-1 to TRBJ2-7, with 9 nucleotides matching TRBD2. V trimming: 7 bases; J trimming: 4 bases; junction bases outside the gene matches: 5. Per the germline V gene, CDR1 is MGHDK and CDR2 is SYGVNS. This CDR3 spans 13 amino acids. The CDR3 DNA follows: TGTGCCAGCACGGTCGCGGGAGGGTACGAGCAGTACTTC. This codes for CASTVAGGYEQYF.

This clonotype has a handful of counts. J is TRBJ1-1 and V is TRBV4-1; 7 nucleotides agree with TRBD1. This CDR3 spans 18 amino acids. The V and J ends lost 0 bases and 3 bases, in that order; junction bases with no gene match: 13. CDR1 and CDR2 (germline): MGHRA, YSYEKL. CDR3 nucleotides: TGCGCCAGCAGCCAAGATGCGTTTGAGGGGGCTCTTGACACTGAAGCTTTCTTT. Its translation: CASSQDAFEGALDTEAFF.

The chain employs TRBV29-1 and TRBJ2-5; D assignment may be TRBD1 or TRBD2 (5 bases each). This CDR3 is built from 16 residues. The germline gives CDR1 SQVTM, CDR2 ANQGSEA. Deletions cut 1 base from V and 8 bases from J, with 23 bases between. The CDR3 loop is CSVEVQAGSSGYTQYF. DNA of the CDR3: TGCAGCGTTGAAGTCCAGGCAGGGAGCAGCGGCTACACCCAGTACTTC.

Notes on this clonotype: A much larger clone lies one base from this, so it may be a read error. This chain uses TRBV7-2 with TRBJ2-5, with 7 bases that match TRBD2. V gave up 0 bases and J gave up 3 bases; unmatched junction bases: 7. Germline CDR1 and CDR2: SGHTA and FQGNSA. This CDR3 comprises 16 residues. In DNA form, the CDR3 reads TGTGCCAGCAGCTTAGCCATGCCAGCGGGAAAAGAGACCCAGTACTTC. Amino acid sequence: CASSLAMPAGKETQYF.

This rearrangement joins TRBV5-6 to TRBJ2-7; 9 nucleotides match TRBD2. The V and J ends lost 4 bases and 2 bases, in that order; junction bases with no gene match: 7. CDR3 size: 15 residues. The V gene's germline CDR1 is SGHDT and CDR2 YYEEEE. The DNA of the CDR3 is TGTGCCAGCAGCCGATTAGCGGGGGACACCTACGAGCAGTACTTC. Translation: CASSRLAGDTYEQYF.